The following is a T cell receptor (beta chain) sequence with its context. Its antigen is unknown. Sequenced by immunoSEQ multiplex PCR; TCRdb stores in-frame clones only, minus some. The sample yields about 46,000 clones, approximately 80% seen once. The data stem from a study of radiotherapy plus CTLA-4 blockade in lung cancer. Whole-study results and caveats: Interferon-beta and early blood T cell clone dynamics reportedly predicted response best.

Trimming pared 1 base from V and 2 bases from J, leaving 15 bases between. The germline V gene encodes CDR1 SGHAT and CDR2 FQNNGV. This CDR3 is 17 amino acids long. Here the sequenced sample was peripheral blood, taken from a patient treated with radiotherapy plus ipilimumab. This clonotype was obtained from a human donor with non-small cell lung cancer whose response to radiotherapy plus ipilimumab could not be evaluated. The V and J genes are TRBV11-2 and TRBJ1-5, with D possibly being TRBD1 (5 bases). CDR3 DNA sequence: TGTGCCAGCAGCTTAGGAAAAGGGGCGGTGGGCAATCAGCCCCAGCATTTT. Its protein product is CASSLGKGAVGNQPQHF.